This TCR beta chain was observed in a study of blood T cell repertoires in COVID-19 (dated by TCRdb to the early 2020s). In terms of the full investigation: Collaborator samples came from the United States, Italy and Spain and covered acute and convalescent phases of COVID-19. The prospective study material was composed of cDNA or gDNA derived from T cells, B-cell-depleted T cells, or PBMCs. The dataset comprised deeply sampled blood TCRbeta repertoires from subjects exposed to, actively infected with, or recovered from COVID-19. The repertoires were made available in a free public database intended to serve as a resource for research on the immune response to SARS-CoV-2. The samples were drawn from the first 160 participants of the ongoing ImmuneRACE study and from more than 1,000 subjects provided by 6 global collaborators. The sample metadata nearly always contained a de-identified subject ID, COVID-19 status, age in years and sex. Where HLA class I and class II types were available, the types were taken from metadata supplied by the sample provider, not from assay-based typing. Study-level results and caveats: The amount of clinical and demographic metadata varied by source and participant and was provided uncurated.

Participants in the prospective study were aged roughly 18 to 89 years, lived in about two dozen United States geographic areas, and enrolled through a virtual design. To assign participants to cohorts, the prospective study relied on clinical history that participants themselves reported in a screening survey and a study questionnaire. In the prospective study, mobile phlebotomists collected whole blood, serum and a nasopharyngeal or oropharyngeal swab from each participant. Additional blood draws and questionnaires over an approximately 2-month period could optionally be provided by prospective study participants. Before DNA extraction, prospective study blood samples were shipped either frozen or at room temperature. The immunoSEQ Assay, a bias-controlled multiplex PCR, was used to amplify TCRbeta CDR3 regions from genomic DNA. The authors' pipeline ran thus. The number of nucleated cells in each sample was estimated by amplification of reference gene primers within the assay. Sequence reads were collapsed and filtered to measure the absolute abundance of every unique TCRbeta CDR3 rearrangement. Productive Simpson clonality was computed per sample as the square root of Simpson's diversity index over productive rearrangements. The table was pulled from immuneACCESS by TCRdb, which kept in-frame rearrangements only. Such tables lose some clones; where checked, under half of the loss comes from unresolved V genes, and the rest has no known cause. The DNA gave D and trimming, while V, J and clone size come from that table. The sample table holds 250,000 to 300,000 clones, of which roughly 80% were seen once. The top ten hold under 4.5% of the sample.

Its CDR3 holds 11 amino acids, cysteine through phenylalanine. Only CDR3 DNA is held: 33 bases, read in frame from base 1. V and J are trimmed by 4 bases and 8 bases, and the gene matches miss 1 base of the junction. The germline V gene sets CDR1 to MNHEY and CDR2 to SVGEGT. Of note for this clone: Its antigen is unknown. Base qualities are not at hand, and no much larger clone is one base apart.

Material for sequencing was PBMCs or T cells enriched from blood (not recorded which). The receptor was derived from a man between 25 and 39 years old with acute COVID-19. The chain is made from TRBV6-2 or TRBV6-3 and TRBJ1-2, and TRBD1 aligns with 7 junction nucleotides. At the DNA level, the sequence is TGTGCCAGCAGTTCGGGACAGGGCTACACCTTC. Its protein product is CASSSGQGYTF.